The 25 T cell receptor beta chains presented below share a single source sample, sequenced in a study of immunodeficiency (dated by TCRdb to between 2018 and 2021). Receptor amplification or capture employed the immunoSEQ multiplex PCR assay. The table was pulled from immuneACCESS by TCRdb, which kept in-frame rearrangements only. Such tables lose some clones; where checked, under half of the loss comes from unresolved V genes, and the rest has no known cause. The sample data list approximately 4,000 clones, and roughly 89% of these were observed just once. Of the sample, 4.3% is held by the ten largest clones. Source material: CD4+ T cells from blood. The origin of the receptors is a human donor in good health.

The chain recombines TRBV30 with TRBJ1-1; D call uncertain. V was cut by 4 bases and J by 1 base, with 13 bases left in between. Germline V lookup: CDR1 GTSNPN, CDR2 SVGIG (reference sequence). The CDR3 loop spans 14 amino acids. CDR3 nucleotide sequence: TGTGCCTGGAAGGGAAAGAGAAAGAACACTGAAGCTTTCTTT. Translating gives CAWKGKRKNTEAFF.

The rearrangement joins TRBV4-1 to TRBJ1-5, with D hard to call. The CDR3 sequence is 14 residues long. V was pared by 0 bases and J by 5 bases, with 8 bases between. Germline values: CDR1 MGHRA, CDR2 YSYEKL. CDR3 amino acids: CASSQEFRYQPQHF. CDR3 nucleotides: TGCGCCAGCAGCCAAGAGTTCCGATATCAGCCCCAGCATTTT.

The genes are TRBV15 and TRBJ2-1, with TRBD1 identical over 8 bases. The CDR3 length is 16 residues. Per the germline V gene, CDR1 is LNHNV and CDR2 is YYDKDF (reference sequence). The V and J ends lost 5 bases and 0 bases, in that order; junction bases with no gene match: 6. CDR3 in amino acids: CATSRQGPSSYNEQFF. The CDR3 DNA reads TGTGCCACCAGCCGACAGGGGCCTAGCTCCTACAATGAGCAGTTCTTC.

The chain is built from TRBV7-9 and TRBJ2-1; D may be TRBD1 (6 bases). The germline V and J ends were trimmed by 1 base and 4 bases, with 20 bases remaining between them. Per the germline V gene, CDR1 is SEHNR and CDR2 is FQNEAQ (reference sequence). This CDR3 contains 18 residues. The CDR3 region is CASSLGRHRDTNYNEQFF. The CDR3 DNA sequence: TGTGCCAGCAGCTTAGGAAGACACCGGGACACGAATTACAATGAGCAGTTCTTC.

The CDR3 coding sequence is TGTGCCAGCAGCTTATTTTCCCAGGGCTATGGCTACACCTTC. Translation: CASSLFSQGYGYTF. The V and J genes are TRBV7-8 and TRBJ1-2; perhaps TRBD1 as D (5 bases). Germline values: CDR1 SGHVS, CDR2 FQNEAQ. V shed 2 bases and J shed 4 bases, with 11 bases lying between them. This CDR3 comprises 14 residues.

The V call is TRBV28, the J call TRBJ1-1; 7 bases match TRBD1. CDR1 and CDR2 (germline): MDHEN, SYDVKM. This CDR3 has 15 residues. V lost 5 bases and J lost 1; bases outside the gene matches: 7. The CDR3 region has the DNA TGTGCCAGCAGTCCGGGGGACAGAGAGAACACTGAAGCTTTCTTT. Translation gives CASSPGDRENTEAFF.

V usage is TRBV28 and J usage is TRBJ1-5; D possibly corresponds to TRBD1 (5 bases). Per the germline V gene, CDR1 is MDHEN and CDR2 is SYDVKM. The V end lost 7 bases, the J end lost 4 bases, and 17 bases lay between the germline ends. The CDR3 spans 15 residues. CDR3 bases: TGTGCCAGCACCCCAGTCGGGGCGGGAAATCAGCCCCAGCATTTT. This translates into CASTPVGAGNQPQHF.

This chain uses TRBV15 with TRBJ2-5; tentatively, D is TRBD2 (6 bases). Trimming removed 1 base at V and 3 bases at J, with 18 bases between. The germline CDR1 and CDR2 sequences are LNHNV and YYDKDF (reference sequence). This CDR3 contains 17 residues. The CDR3 DNA follows: TGTGCCACCAGCAGAGCGAGGTACTCGACGGGGGAAGAGACCCAGTACTTC. Its protein product is CATSRARYSTGEETQYF.

The chain has TRBV4-1 and TRBJ2-5, with D possibly TRBD1 on 7 matching bases. Trimming removed 0 bases at V and 4 bases at J, with 21 bases between. The germline V gene encodes CDR1 MGHRA and CDR2 YSYEKL. This CDR3 comprises 18 residues. CDR3 bases: TGCGCCAGCAGCCAAGAGGGGCAGGGGGGCGTTATAGGAGAGACCCAGTACTTC. It translates to CASSQEGQGGVIGETQYF.

The rearrangement joins TRBV5-8 to TRBJ2-7; D might be TRBD2 (6 bases). CDR3 length: 15 residues. Trimming removed 4 bases at V and 1 base at J, with 15 bases between. CDR1 and CDR2 (germline): SGHTS, YDEGEE. The CDR3 sequence: CASSPWGRRSYEQYF. CDR3 bases: TGTGCCAGCAGCCCGTGGGGGAGGCGATCCTACGAGCAGTACTTC.

The V gene is TRBV24-1, the J gene TRBJ2-1; 9 nucleotides match TRBD2. J gave up 4 bases and V 7 bases, and 13 bases lay outside the gene matches. The CDR3 has 17 amino acids. Germline V CDR1 and CDR2: KGHDR, SFDVKD. The CDR3 DNA is TGTGCCACCAGCGTTGCGATTGGGACTAGCAGTTACAATGAGCAGTTCTTC. Its protein product is CATSVAIGTSSYNEQFF.

This clone was seen more than once but under ten times. V and J are TRBV10-3 and TRBJ2-7, with D perhaps matching TRBD2 (6 bases). Trimming left V 4 bases short and J 0 bases short, with 16 bases between. Germline CDR1 is ENHRY and CDR2 is SYGVKD. There are 16 residues in the CDR3. CDR3 sequence reads: CAISAHRDSSSYEQYF. The CDR3, as DNA: TGTGCCATCAGTGCCCACCGGGACTCGAGCTCCTACGAGCAGTACTTC.

This sequence joins TRBV19 and TRBJ2-7; 12 nucleotides match TRBD2. The CDR3 covers 17 residues. Trimming cost V 4 bases and J 5 bases; bases outside gene matches: 12. Germline assignment: CDR1 LNHDA and CDR2 SQIVND (reference sequence). The CDR3 sequence is CASSRLGRLAGENEQYF. Written as DNA, the CDR3 is TGTGCCAGTAGTAGATTGGGTAGACTAGCGGGAGAAAACGAGCAGTACTTC. The complete variable domain, with remaining parts taken from reference TRBV19 and TRBJ2-7, reads DGGITQSPKYLFRKEGQNVTLSCEQNLNHDAMYWYRQDPGQGLRLIYYSQIVNDFQKGDIAEGYSVSREKKESFPLTVTSAQKNPTAFYLCASSRLGRLAGENEQYFGPGTRLTVT.

This sequence joins TRBV6-1 and TRBJ1-1; D not resolved. The CDR3 contains 13 residues. Germline V CDR1 and CDR2: MNHNS, SASEGT. Between the trimmed V and J ends, which lost 7 bases and 5 bases, there was a span of 14 bases. CDR3 in amino acids: CASTREGGTEAFF. The CDR3 DNA is TGTGCCAGCACCCGTGAAGGAGGGACTGAAGCTTTCTTT.

The chain has TRBV18 and TRBJ1-4; D remains unclear. Germline CDR1 reads KGHSH; CDR2 reads LQKENI. This CDR3 is 15 amino acids long. V shed 1 base and J shed 0 bases, with 6 bases lying between them. The CDR3 DNA sequence: TGTGCCAGCTCACCACGGCCTGCAACTAATGAAAAACTGTTTTTT. Translation gives CASSPRPATNEKLFF.

As to this clone: Additional DNA sequences in this sample encode the identical CDR3. J is TRBJ2-7 and V is TRBV28, with TRBD2 matching 12 bases. The CDR3 totals 16 residues. CDR1 is MDHEN, CDR2 SYDVKM, per germline. J was trimmed by 7 bases and V by 6 bases; bases with no gene match: 13. CDR3 loop: CASSPTSGGTLREQYF. CDR3 bases: TGTGCCAGCAGCCCGACTAGCGGGGGCACCTTGAGGGAGCAGTACTTC.

This sequence joins TRBV5-6 and TRBJ2-1, with TRBD2 identical over 9 bases. The CDR3 spans 17 residues. Looked up from germline, CDR1 is SGHDT and CDR2 is YYEEEE. V dropped 1 base and J dropped 7; count of bases not matched to a gene: 12. The CDR3 spells CASSLRRMAGGPNEQFF. CDR3 nucleotides: TGTGCCAGCAGCTTGAGGCGGATGGCGGGAGGGCCGAATGAGCAGTTCTTC.

The gene calls are TRBV7-3 and TRBJ1-4, with 8 bases matching TRBD1. CDR3 length: 15 amino acids. The germline V gene has CDR1 SGHTA and CDR2 FQGTGA. After removal of 5 bases from V and 4 bases from J, the junction contained 6 bases not matched to a gene. CDR3 region: CASSLSTGGNEKLFF. CDR3 DNA sequence: TGTGCCAGCAGCCTCTCAACAGGGGGTAATGAAAAACTGTTTTTT.

The chain couples TRBV6-1 to TRBJ2-7; D possibly corresponds to TRBD2 (6 bases). CDR1 is MNHNS, CDR2 SASEGT, per germline. V gave up 0 bases and J gave up 5 bases, with 11 bases separating them. The CDR3 consists of 14 residues. The CDR3 DNA reads as TGTGCCAGCAGTGAAGCGTGGCTAGCGAACGAGCAGTACTTC. Residues: CASSEAWLANEQYF.

V and J are TRBV4-2 and TRBJ2-2; 14 nucleotides match TRBD2. The CDR3 is 19 residues long. V was pared by 4 bases and J by 8 bases, with 15 bases of the junction left unmatched. Germline V gene data show CDR1 as LGHNA and CDR2 as YNFKEQ. The CDR3 DNA sequence: TGTGCCAGCAGCCGCACTCAGACCGGGACTAGCGGGGGAGGTGGGGAGCTGTTTTTT. Translating gives CASSRTQTGTSGGGGELFF.

The chain links TRBV5-1 to TRBJ1-1; TRBD1 is a possible D gene (6 bases). The V gene's germline CDR1 is SGHRS and CDR2 YFSETQ. V was pared by 4 bases and J by 5 bases, with 15 bases between. The CDR3 loop spans 14 amino acids. The chain's CDR3 is CASSLTGFSTEAFF. Written as DNA, the CDR3 is TGCGCCAGCAGCCTAACAGGGTTCAGTACTGAAGCTTTCTTT.

The chain combines TRBV19 with TRBJ2-2; either TRBD1 or TRBD2 may fit D (5 bases each). CDR3 length: 12 residues. CDR1 and CDR2 from the germline V gene are LNHDA and SQIVND (reference sequence). Trimming cost V 6 bases and J 7 bases, with 9 bases left between them. CDR3 protein: CASRRGDGELFF. The CDR3 nucleotides read TGTGCCAGTAGGAGGGGTGACGGGGAGCTGTTTTTT.

The chain has TRBV3-1 (or the pseudogene TRBV3-2) and TRBJ2-5, with TRBD2 identical over 10 bases. Trimming took 3 bases from V and 9 from J; bases not matched to a gene: 13. The germline gives CDR1 LGHDT, CDR2 YNNKEL (reference sequence). This CDR3 comprises 16 residues. This CDR3 is CASSHRAGGPSEAQYF. The CDR3, as DNA: TGTGCCAGCAGCCACAGAGCGGGAGGGCCCTCTGAAGCCCAGTACTTC.

The CDR3 coding sequence is TGTGCCAGTGCAACGGGGGCCAACACCGGGGAGCTGTTTTTT. Residues: CASATGANTGELFF. This sequence joins TRBV6-4 and TRBJ2-2; D could derive from TRBD1 or TRBD2 (6 bases each). Trimming stripped 9 bases from V and 2 bases from J, with 13 bases between. This CDR3 has 14 residues. Germline CDR1 MRHNA, CDR2 SNTAGT.

This clone has just one count. This CDR3 is CASSLGGGTTEAFF. The CDR3 region has the DNA TGTGCCAGCAGTTTGGGGGGCGGAACCACTGAAGCTTTCTTT. V is TRBV28 and J is TRBJ1-1; D possibly corresponds to TRBD1 (6 bases). The V end lost 3 bases, the J end lost 4 bases, and 12 bases lay between the germline ends. This CDR3 has 14 residues. Germline-derived CDR1 and CDR2 are MDHEN and SYDVKM.